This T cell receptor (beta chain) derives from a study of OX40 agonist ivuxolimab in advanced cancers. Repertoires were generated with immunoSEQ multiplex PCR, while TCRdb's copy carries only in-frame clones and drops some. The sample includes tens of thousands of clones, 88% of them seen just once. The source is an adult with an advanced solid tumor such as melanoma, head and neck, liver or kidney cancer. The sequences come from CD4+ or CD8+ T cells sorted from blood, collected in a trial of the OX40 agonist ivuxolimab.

CDR3 sequence: CASSQDFIGSGNTIYF. DNA for the CDR3: TGCGCCAGCAGCCAAGATTTTATAGGCTCTGGAAACACCATATATTTT. This chain uses TRBV4-3 with TRBJ1-3; D is unclear. Germline CDR1 and CDR2: LGHNA and YSLEER. The CDR3 length is 16 residues. V lost 0 bases and J lost 0, with 9 bases in between.